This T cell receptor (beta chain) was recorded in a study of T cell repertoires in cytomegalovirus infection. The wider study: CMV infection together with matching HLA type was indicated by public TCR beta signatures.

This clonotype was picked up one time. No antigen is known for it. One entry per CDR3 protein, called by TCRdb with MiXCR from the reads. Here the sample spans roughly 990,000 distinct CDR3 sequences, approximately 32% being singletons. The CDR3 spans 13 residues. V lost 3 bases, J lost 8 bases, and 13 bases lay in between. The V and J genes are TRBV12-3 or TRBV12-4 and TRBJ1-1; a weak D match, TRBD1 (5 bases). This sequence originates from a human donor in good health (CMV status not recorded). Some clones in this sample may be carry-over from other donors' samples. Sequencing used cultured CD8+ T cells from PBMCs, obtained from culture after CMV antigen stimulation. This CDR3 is CASSFGGNGEAFF. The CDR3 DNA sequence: TGTGCCAGCAGTTTCGGGGGAAACGGAGAAGCTTTCTTT.